This T cell receptor (beta chain) was documented in a study of T cells after yellow fever vaccination. Germline CDR1 ENHRY, CDR2 SYGVKD. The CDR3 runs to 14 residues. V was pared by 4 bases and J by 5 bases, with 6 bases of the junction left unmatched. MiXCR, applied by TCRdb to the 5' RACE reads, yields one record per CDR3 protein. The sample records 200,000 to 300,000 distinct CDR3 sequences, 6.5% to 8.5% being singletons. Sample: CD4+ T cells sorted from PBMCs, taken 15 days after the yellow fever booster vaccination. The chain joins TRBV10-3 to TRBJ2-7; 9 bases agree with TRBD1. The source is a young man who received the YFV17D yellow fever vaccine. CDR3 in amino acids: CAISGWDRVNEQYF. The DNA of the CDR3 is TGTGCCATCAGTGGGTGGGACAGGGTGAACGAGCAGTACTTC.